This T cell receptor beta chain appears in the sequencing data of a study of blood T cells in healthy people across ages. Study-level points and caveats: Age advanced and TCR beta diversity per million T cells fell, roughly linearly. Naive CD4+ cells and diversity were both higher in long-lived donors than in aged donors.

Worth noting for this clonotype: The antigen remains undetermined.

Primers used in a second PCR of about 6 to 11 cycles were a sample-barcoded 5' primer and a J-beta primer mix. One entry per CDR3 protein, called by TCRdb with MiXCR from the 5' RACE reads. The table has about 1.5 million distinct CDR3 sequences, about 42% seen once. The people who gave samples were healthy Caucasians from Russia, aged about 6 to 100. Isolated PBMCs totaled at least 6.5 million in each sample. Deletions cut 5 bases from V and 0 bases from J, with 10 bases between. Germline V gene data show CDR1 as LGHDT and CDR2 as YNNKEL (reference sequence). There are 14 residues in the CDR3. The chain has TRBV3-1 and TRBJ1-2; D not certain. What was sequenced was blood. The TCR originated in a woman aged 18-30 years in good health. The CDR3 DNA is TGTGCCAGCAGCGATAGTGCATCTAACTATGGCTACACCTTC. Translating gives CASSDSASNYGYTF.